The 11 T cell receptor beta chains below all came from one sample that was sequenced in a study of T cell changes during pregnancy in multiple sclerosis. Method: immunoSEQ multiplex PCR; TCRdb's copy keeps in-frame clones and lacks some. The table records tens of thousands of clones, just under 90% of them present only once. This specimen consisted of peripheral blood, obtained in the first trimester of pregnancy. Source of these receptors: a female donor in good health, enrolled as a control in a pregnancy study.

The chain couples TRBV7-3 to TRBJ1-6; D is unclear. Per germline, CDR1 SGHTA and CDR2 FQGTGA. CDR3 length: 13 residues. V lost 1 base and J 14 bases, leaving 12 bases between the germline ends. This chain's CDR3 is CASSLSWGEALHF. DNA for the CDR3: TGTGCCAGCAGCTTAAGTTGGGGAGAAGCCCTCCACTTT.

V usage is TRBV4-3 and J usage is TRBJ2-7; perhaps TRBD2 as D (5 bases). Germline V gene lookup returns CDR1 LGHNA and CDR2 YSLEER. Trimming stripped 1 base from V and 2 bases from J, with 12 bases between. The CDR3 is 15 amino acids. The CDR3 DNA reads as TGCGCCAGCAGCCAAGTAGCCGGGATTGCCTACGAGCAGTACTTC. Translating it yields CASSQVAGIAYEQYF.

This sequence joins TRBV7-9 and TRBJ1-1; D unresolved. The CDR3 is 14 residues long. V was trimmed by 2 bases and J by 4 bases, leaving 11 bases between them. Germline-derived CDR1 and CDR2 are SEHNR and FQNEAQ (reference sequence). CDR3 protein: CASSLSSVFTEAFF. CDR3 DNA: TGTGCCAGCAGCTTATCCTCGGTGTTCACTGAAGCTTTCTTT.

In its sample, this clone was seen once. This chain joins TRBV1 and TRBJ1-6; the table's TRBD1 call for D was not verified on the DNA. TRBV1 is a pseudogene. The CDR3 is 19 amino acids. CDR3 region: CTSSPEEGGRSSYNSPLHF. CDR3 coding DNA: TGCACCAGCAGCCCAGAAGAAGGGGGCAGGAGCTCCTATAATTCACCCCTCCACTTT.

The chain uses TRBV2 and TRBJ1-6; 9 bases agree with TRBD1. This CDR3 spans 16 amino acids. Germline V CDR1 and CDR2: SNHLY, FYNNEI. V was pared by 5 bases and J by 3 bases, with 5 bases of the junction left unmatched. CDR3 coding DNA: TGTGCCAGCAGTCCAGACAGGGGGGTCTATAATTCACCCCTCCACTTT. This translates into CASSPDRGVYNSPLHF.

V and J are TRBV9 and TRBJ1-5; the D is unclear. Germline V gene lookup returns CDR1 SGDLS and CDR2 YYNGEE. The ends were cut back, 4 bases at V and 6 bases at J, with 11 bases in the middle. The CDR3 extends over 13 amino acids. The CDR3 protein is CASSSAGSQPQHF. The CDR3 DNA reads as TGTGCCAGCAGCTCCGCCGGTTCTCAGCCCCAGCATTTT.

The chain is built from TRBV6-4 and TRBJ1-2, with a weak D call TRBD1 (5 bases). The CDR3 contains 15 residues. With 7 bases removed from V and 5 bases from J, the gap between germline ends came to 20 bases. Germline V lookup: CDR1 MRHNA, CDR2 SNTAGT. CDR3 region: CASTLPQGICYGYTF. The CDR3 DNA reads TGTGCCAGCACTCTTCCCCAGGGAATTTGTTATGGCTACACCTTC.

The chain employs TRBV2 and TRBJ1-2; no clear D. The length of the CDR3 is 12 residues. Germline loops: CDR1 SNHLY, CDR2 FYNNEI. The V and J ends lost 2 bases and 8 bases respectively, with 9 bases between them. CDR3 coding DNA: TGTGCCAGCAGTGAATCCGGGAAAGGCTACACCTTC. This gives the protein CASSESGKGYTF.

The CDR3 sequence is CSVGQRNTEAFF. The CDR3 DNA follows: TGCAGCGTCGGACAGAGGAACACTGAAGCTTTCTTT. The chain recombines TRBV29-1 with TRBJ1-1; tentatively, D is TRBD1 (6 bases). V was pared by 6 bases and J by 1 base, with 9 bases between. This CDR3 has 12 residues. CDR1 is SQVTM, CDR2 ANQGSEA, per germline. The complete variable domain, with remaining parts taken from reference TRBV29-1 and TRBJ1-1, reads SAVISQKPSRDICQRGTSLTIQCQVDSQVTMMFWYRQQPGQSLTLIATANQGSEATYESGFVIDKFPISRPNLTFSTLTVSNMSPEDSSIYLCSVGQRNTEAFFGQGTRLTVV.

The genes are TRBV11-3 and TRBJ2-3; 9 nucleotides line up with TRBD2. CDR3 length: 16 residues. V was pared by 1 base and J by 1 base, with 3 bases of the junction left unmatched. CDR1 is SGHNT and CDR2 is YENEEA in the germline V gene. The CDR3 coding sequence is TGTGCCAGCAGCTTAGGATTAGCGGGGGGCACAGATACGCAGTATTTT. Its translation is CASSLGLAGGTDTQYF.

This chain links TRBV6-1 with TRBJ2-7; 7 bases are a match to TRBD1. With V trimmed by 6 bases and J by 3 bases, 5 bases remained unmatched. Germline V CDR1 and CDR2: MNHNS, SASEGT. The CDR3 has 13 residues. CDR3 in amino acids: CASRGTESYEQYF. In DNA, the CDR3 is TGTGCCAGCAGGGGGACAGAAAGCTACGAGCAGTACTTC.